This T cell receptor (beta chain) was profiled in a study of Ad26.COV2.S vaccination and SARS-CoV-2 variants. Noted treatment: over 15 received Ad26.COV2.S at low or high dose, single or two shots; about five received placebo; per-sample allocation not given. Samples analyzed were those drawn on day 63 after the first vaccine or placebo injection. Germline assignment: CDR1 SGHVS and CDR2 FQNEAQ. The CDR3 has 14 residues. Trimming removed 5 bases from V and 2 bases from J; junction bases left unmatched: 5. TCRdb's table, derived via immunoSEQ multiplex PCR, lists solely in-frame clones and lacks some. This sample has 200,000 to 300,000 clones, with 88% found just once.

The sample consisted of peripheral blood, taken in a trial of Ad26.COV2.S vaccine versus placebo. This receptor was taken from a person aged 18-65 years who received the Ad26.COV2.S COVID-19 vaccine or a placebo. The rearrangement uses TRBV7-8 and TRBJ1-1, with TRBD1 matching over 7 bases. The CDR3 nucleotides read TGTGCCAGCAGCGTAAACAGGGGAAACACTGAAGCTTTCTTT. Amino acids: CASSVNRGNTEAFF.